The 19 T cell receptor beta chains listed next were all sequenced from one sample in a study of blood T cell repertoires in COVID-19. The repertoire was sequenced with immunoSEQ multiplex PCR; TCRdb's copy has only in-frame clones and lacks some. The sample lists around 120,000 clones, around 82% occurring once. Sample: peripheral blood. These receptors were collected from a man older than 75 with active or convalescent COVID-19.

The chain has TRBV3-1 (or the pseudogene TRBV3-2) and TRBJ2-3; D not certain. The ends were cut back, 0 bases at V and 2 bases at J, with 9 bases in the middle. Germline V lookup: CDR1 LGHDT, CDR2 YNNKEL (reference sequence). This CDR3 has 15 residues. The DNA for the CDR3 is TGTGCCAGCAGCCAAGATCCCCTTATCACAGATACGCAGTATTTT. Encoded protein: CASSQDPLITDTQYF.

The chain couples TRBV7-2 to TRBJ2-2; D remains ambiguous. V dropped 7 bases and J dropped 4 bases, with 16 bases sitting between them. The CDR3 sequence is 15 residues long. The germline CDR1 and CDR2 sequences are SGHTA and FQGNSA. DNA of the CDR3: TGTGCCAGCACCCGATCCCAGGCCATCACCGGGGAGCTGTTTTTT. Its protein is CASTRSQAITGELFF. Based on the CDR3 plus reference TRBV7-2 and TRBJ2-2, the full variable domain is GAGVSQSPSNKVTEKGKDVELRCDPISGHTALYWYRQSLGQGLEFLIYFQGNSAPDKSGLPSDRFSAERTGGSVSTLTIQRTQQEDSAVYLCASTRSQAITGELFFGEGSRLTVL.

This chain connects TRBV11-1 to TRBJ2-2; the D is unclear. Germline-derived CDR1 and CDR2 are SGHAT and FQDESV (reference sequence). Trimming took 5 bases from V and 0 from J, leaving 7 bases between them. CDR3 size: 14 residues. Written as DNA, the CDR3 is TGTGCCAGCAGCAACCAGGCGAACACCGGGGAGCTGTTTTTT. Translating it yields CASSNQANTGELFF. Full variable domain (missing parts from reference TRBV11-1 and TRBJ2-2): EAEVAQSPRYKITEKSQAVAFWCDPISGHATLYWYRQILGQGPELLVQFQDESVVDDSQLPKDRFSAERLKGVDSTLKIQPAELGDSAMYLCASSNQANTGELFFGEGSRLTVL.

The rearrangement uses TRBV5-1 and TRBJ2-7; TRBD1 aligns across 10 bases. V trimming: 0 bases; J trimming: 7 bases; junction bases outside the gene matches: 7. The CDR3 extends over 15 amino acids. Germline V gene data show CDR1 as SGHRS and CDR2 as YFSETQ. CDR3 region: CASSLVATGGAEQYF. CDR3 nucleotides: TGCGCCAGCAGCTTGGTGGCGACAGGGGGCGCTGAGCAGTACTTC.

V is TRBV7-2 and J is TRBJ2-3; 9 positions match TRBD2. The CDR3 length is 15 residues. CDR1 and CDR2 from the germline V gene are SGHTA and FQGNSA. V was clipped by 2 bases and J by 3 bases; unmatched bases: 3. Here the CDR3 reads CASSLRSGGTDTQYF. Here the CDR3 DNA reads TGTGCCAGCAGCTTACGTAGCGGGGGAACAGATACGCAGTATTTT.

V gene TRBV5-1 combines with J gene TRBJ2-2; 10 nucleotides match TRBD2. The CDR3 runs 17 residues. Germline-derived CDR1 and CDR2 are SGHRS and YFSETQ. V dropped 0 bases and J dropped 2; count of bases not matched to a gene: 4. The CDR3 region has the DNA TGCGCCAGCAGCTTGGAGGGACTAGCGTTTAACACCGGGGAGCTGTTTTTT. Residues: CASSLEGLAFNTGELFF.

The V call is TRBV5-1, the J call TRBJ2-5; no firm D call. V was trimmed by 7 bases and J by 5 bases, leaving 12 bases between them. CDR1 and CDR2 (germline): SGHRS, YFSETQ. The CDR3 is made up of 12 amino acids. The CDR3 region is CASSLTRETQYF. CDR3 DNA: TGCGCCAGCTCCTTGACGAGGGAGACCCAGTACTTC.

The genes are TRBV6-5 and TRBJ1-6; unclear D gene. This CDR3 has 11 residues. Germline CDR1 MNHEY, CDR2 SVGAGI. The V and J ends lost 6 bases and 7 bases respectively, with 4 bases between them. CDR3 DNA: TGTGCCAGCAGCGGGAATTCACCCCTCCACTTT. This codes for CASSGNSPLHF.

The CDR3 DNA reads TGTGCCAGCAGTGAACGGAGACTAGCGGGGTTCTCCGCTAGCACAGATACGCAGTATTTT. It translates to CASSERRLAGFSASTDTQYF. The rearrangement links TRBV6-1 to TRBJ2-3; 11 nucleotides line up with TRBD2. The CDR3 loop spans 20 amino acids. The ends lost 2 bases at V and 0 bases at J; junction bases unmatched: 13. Germline CDR1 is MNHNS and CDR2 is SASEGT.

The CDR3 reads CASSLGTGEQETQYF. As DNA, the CDR3 is TGTGCCAGCAGCTTGGGGACAGGGGAACAAGAGACCCAGTACTTC. The chain employs TRBV5-8 and TRBJ2-5, with 9 positions matching TRBD1. The CDR3 has 15 amino acids. V was clipped by 0 bases and J by 2 bases; unmatched bases: 2. Germline loops: CDR1 SGHTS, CDR2 YDEGEE.

The rearrangement links TRBV7-8 to TRBJ1-5; D ambiguous. Per germline, CDR1 SGHVS and CDR2 FQNEAQ. V was cut by 5 bases and J by 5 bases, with 19 bases left in between. The length of the CDR3 is 16 residues. The CDR3 sequence is CASSISPPQAYQPQHF. In DNA, the CDR3 is TGTGCCAGCAGCATCAGCCCCCCGCAAGCGTATCAGCCCCAGCATTTT. Complete variable domain (other parts from reference TRBV7-8 and TRBJ1-5): GAGVSQSPRYKVAKRGQDVALRCDPISGHVSLFWYQQALGQGPEFLTYFQNEAQLDKSGLPSDRFFAERPEGSVSTLKIQRTQQEDSAVYLCASSISPPQAYQPQHFGDGTRLSIL.

The V and J genes are TRBV7-9 and TRBJ1-6, with D possibly being TRBD1 (5 bases). The CDR3 runs 13 residues. CDR1 and CDR2 from the germline V gene are SEHNR and FQNEAQ (reference sequence). Trimming stripped 3 bases from V and 9 bases from J, with 9 bases between. The CDR3 nucleotides read TGTGCCAGCAGCTTTGGGGGAGGTTCACCCCTCCACTTT. It codes for CASSFGGGSPLHF.

The V call is TRBV6-6, the J call TRBJ1-6; D call uncertain. This CDR3 has 12 residues. Trimming cost V 2 bases and J 14 bases, with 10 bases left between them. Germline assignment: CDR1 MNHNY and CDR2 SVGAGI (reference sequence). In nucleotides, the CDR3 is TGTGCCAGCAGTTACCTGTTCGGGGCCCTCCACTTT. It yields the protein CASSYLFGALHF.

V is TRBV18 and J is TRBJ2-3, with 13 bases aligning to TRBD2. The CDR3 loop spans 16 amino acids. Losses at the gene ends were 2 bases for V and 6 bases for J; bases not matched to a gene: 5. Looked up from germline, CDR1 is KGHSH and CDR2 is LQKENI. The CDR3 DNA sequence: TGTGCCAGCTCACCAACTAGCGGGGGGGCCGGGGATACGCAGTATTTT. Amino acid sequence: CASSPTSGGAGDTQYF.

The chain uses TRBV7-9 and TRBJ1-2; possibly TRBD1 for D (6 bases). The length of the CDR3 is 13 residues. The germline V and J ends were trimmed by 2 bases and 3 bases, with 7 bases remaining between them. Germline V gene data show CDR1 as SEHNR and CDR2 as FQNEAQ (reference sequence). The CDR3 sequence is CASSLQGYYGYTF. CDR3 nucleotides: TGTGCCAGCAGCTTACAGGGGTACTATGGCTACACCTTC.

This sequence joins TRBV19 and TRBJ2-2; the D gene is possibly TRBD1 (6 bases). In germline, CDR1 is LNHDA, CDR2 SQIVND (reference sequence). This CDR3 has 14 amino acids. Trimming shortened V by 7 bases and J by 3 bases, and 12 bases separated the two germline ends. CDR3 in amino acids: CASKQGKYTGELFF. CDR3 sequence (DNA): TGTGCCAGTAAGCAGGGGAAATACACCGGGGAGCTGTTTTTT.

The rearrangement links TRBV25-1 to TRBJ1-1; a weak D match, TRBD1 (5 bases). The V end was cut by 5 bases, the J end by 1 base, with 23 bases between. The CDR3 spans 18 residues. Germline V CDR1 and CDR2: MGHDK, SYGVNS. The CDR3 sequence is CASSYPSTVAPGNTEAFF. For the CDR3, the DNA is TGTGCCAGCAGTTACCCGTCGACAGTTGCGCCCGGGAACACTGAAGCTTTCTTT. Looking up the rest from reference TRBV25-1 and TRBJ1-1 gives the full variable domain: EADIYQTPRYLVIGTGKKITLECSQTMGHDKMYWYQQDPGMELHLIHYSYGVNSTEKGDLSSESTVSRIRTEHFPLTLESARPSHTSQYLCASSYPSTVAPGNTEAFFGQGTRLTVV.

The chain combines TRBV7-3 with TRBJ1-2; D not certain. Per germline, CDR1 SGHTA and CDR2 FQGTGA. Trimming removed 1 base at V and 4 bases at J, with 7 bases between. The CDR3 spans 13 residues. CDR3 loop: CASSLSESYGYTF. The CDR3 DNA follows: TGTGCCAGCAGCTTAAGCGAGAGCTATGGCTACACCTTC.

The chain is built from TRBV6-5 and TRBJ1-5, with 9 bases matching TRBD1. Trimming took 6 bases from V and 0 from J; bases not matched to a gene: 3. CDR1 MNHEY and CDR2 SVGAGI come from the germline V gene. CDR3 length equals 15 residues. The CDR3 DNA sequence: TGTGCCAGCAGCGACAGGGGGGATAGCAATCAGCCCCAGCATTTT. Protein sequence: CASSDRGDSNQPQHF.